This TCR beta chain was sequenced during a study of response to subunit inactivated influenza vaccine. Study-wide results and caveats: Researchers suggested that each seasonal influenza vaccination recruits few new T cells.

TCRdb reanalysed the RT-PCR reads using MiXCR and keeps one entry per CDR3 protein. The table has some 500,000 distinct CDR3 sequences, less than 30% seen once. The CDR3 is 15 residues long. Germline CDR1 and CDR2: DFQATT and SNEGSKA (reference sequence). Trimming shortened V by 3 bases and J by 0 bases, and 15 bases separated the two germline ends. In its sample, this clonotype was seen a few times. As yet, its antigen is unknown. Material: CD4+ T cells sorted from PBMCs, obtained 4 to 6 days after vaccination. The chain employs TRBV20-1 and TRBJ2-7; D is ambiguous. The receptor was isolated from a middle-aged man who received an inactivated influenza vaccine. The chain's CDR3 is CSASQILPGSYEQYF. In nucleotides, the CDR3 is TGCAGTGCTAGCCAGATACTGCCTGGCTCCTACGAGCAGTACTTC.